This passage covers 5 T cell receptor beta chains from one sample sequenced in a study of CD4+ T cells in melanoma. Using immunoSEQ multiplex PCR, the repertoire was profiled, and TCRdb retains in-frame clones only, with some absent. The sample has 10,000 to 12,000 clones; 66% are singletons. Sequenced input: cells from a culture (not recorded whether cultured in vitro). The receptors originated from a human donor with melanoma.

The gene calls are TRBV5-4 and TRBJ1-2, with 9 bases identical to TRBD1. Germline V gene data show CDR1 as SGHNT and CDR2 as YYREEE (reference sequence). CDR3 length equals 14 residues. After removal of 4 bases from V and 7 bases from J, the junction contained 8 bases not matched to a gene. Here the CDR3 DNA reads TGTGCCAGCAGCCAAGGGACAGGGCTAAGTGGCTACACCTTC. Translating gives CASSQGTGLSGYTF. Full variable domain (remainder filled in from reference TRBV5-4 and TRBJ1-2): ETGVTQSPTHLIKTRGQQVTLRCSSQSGHNTVSWYQQALGQGPQFIFQYYREEENGRGNFPPRFSGLQFPNYSSELNVNALELDDSALYLCASSQGTGLSGYTFGSGTRLTVV.

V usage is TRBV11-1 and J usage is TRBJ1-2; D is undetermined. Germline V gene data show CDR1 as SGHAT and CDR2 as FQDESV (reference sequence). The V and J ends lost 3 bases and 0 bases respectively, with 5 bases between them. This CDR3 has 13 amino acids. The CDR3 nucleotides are TGTGCCAGCAGCTTTTTGGCTAACTATGGCTACACCTTC. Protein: CASSFLANYGYTF.

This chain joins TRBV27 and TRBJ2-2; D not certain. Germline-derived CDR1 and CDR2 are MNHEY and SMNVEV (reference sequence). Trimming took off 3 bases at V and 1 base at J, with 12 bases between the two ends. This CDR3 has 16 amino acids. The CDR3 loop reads CASSLVGQWNTGELFF. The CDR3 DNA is TGTGCCAGCAGTTTGGTCGGGCAATGGAACACCGGGGAGCTGTTTTTT.

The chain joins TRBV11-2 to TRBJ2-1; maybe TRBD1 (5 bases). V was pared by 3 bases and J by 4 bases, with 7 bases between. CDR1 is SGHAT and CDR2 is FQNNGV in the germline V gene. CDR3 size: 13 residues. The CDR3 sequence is CASSFDRYNEQFF. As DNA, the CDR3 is TGTGCCAGCAGCTTCGACAGATACAATGAGCAGTTCTTC.

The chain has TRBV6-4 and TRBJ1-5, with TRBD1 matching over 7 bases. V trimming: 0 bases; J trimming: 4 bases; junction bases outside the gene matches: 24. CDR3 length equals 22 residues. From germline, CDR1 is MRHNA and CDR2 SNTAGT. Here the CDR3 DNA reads TGTGCCAGCAGTGACTCCCCAGGGACAGCTCATTTTTTTCTTCTCCGTAATCAGCCCCAGCATTTT. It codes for CASSDSPGTAHFFLLRNQPQHF.